Presented here are 15 T cell receptor beta chains from one specimen sequenced in a study. TCRdb recomputed calls from the 5' RACE reads with MiXCR, one row per CDR3 protein. This table holds about 62,000 distinct CDR3 sequences, nearly 30% found once. The sequenced sample consisted of tumor-infiltrating naive CD4+ T cells sorted from the breast tumor. Subset specified: naive CD4+ T cells, CD4+CD45RA+CD25-. The receptors were sampled from a female donor with breast cancer.

A note on this clonotype: One end of the junction is discordant with germline, which a read error may explain. V and J are TRBV12-3 or TRBV12-4 and TRBJ2-1; the D is unclear. This CDR3 comprises 13 residues. This CDR3 is CASLPGSSNEQFF. The CDR3, as DNA: TGTGCCAGCCTCCCCGGGTCCTCCAATGAGCAGTTCTTC.

The CDR3 bases are TGTGCCAGCAGCTCTGACAGGGAAATAGCCAAAAACATTCAGTACTTC. Translated, it gives CASSSDREIAKNIQYF. The chain recombines TRBV7-9 with TRBJ2-4; 7 positions agree with TRBD1. CDR1 and CDR2 (germline): SEHNR, FQNEAQ (reference sequence). The CDR3 contains 16 residues. With V trimmed by 4 bases and J by 0 bases, 6 bases remained unmatched.

The V call is TRBV4-2, the J call TRBJ1-4; D may be TRBD1 (6 bases). Deletions cut 4 bases from V and 12 bases from J, with 15 bases between. Germline loops: CDR1 LGHNA, CDR2 YNFKEQ. CDR3 length equals 13 residues. The CDR3 is CASSLKRGEQLFF. The CDR3 nucleotides are TGTGCCAGCAGCCTTAAAAGGGGGGAACAACTGTTTTTT.

V gene TRBV7-9 combines with J gene TRBJ2-7; no clear D gene. Trimming took 5 bases from V and 5 from J, leaving 16 bases between them. The germline V gene encodes CDR1 SEHNR and CDR2 FQNEAQ (reference sequence). The CDR3 runs 14 residues. CDR3 nucleotide sequence: TGTGCCAGCAGCGATAACGGGTTGCTCAACGAGCAGTACTTC. Its translation is CASSDNGLLNEQYF.

Concerning this clonotype: Lacking the conserved final phenylalanine or tryptophan, this CDR3 likely reflects a read error. This chain joins TRBV2 and TRBJ1-1; 8 nucleotides line up with TRBD1. The CDR3 covers 15 residues. Germline values: CDR1 SNHLY, CDR2 FYNNEI. V trimming: 6 bases; J trimming: 2 bases; junction bases outside the gene matches: 8. This chain's CDR3 is CASRTTGAGNTEAFS. DNA for the CDR3: TGTGCCAGCAGAACGACAGGGGCTGGTAACACTGAAGCTTTCTCT.

The chain combines TRBV7-8 with TRBJ2-3, with D hard to call. Germline V gene sequence: CDR1 SGHVS, CDR2 FQNEAQ. This CDR3 is built from 14 residues. V lost 1 base, J lost 2 bases, and 7 bases lay in between. Written as DNA, the CDR3 is TGTGCCAGCAGCTTAGTAACATCCACAGATACGCAGTATTTT. Its translation is CASSLVTSTDTQYF.

The chain uses TRBV20-1 and TRBJ2-7, with 9 bases lining up with TRBD2. The V segment lost 4 bases and the J segment 1 base; nucleotides outside the gene matches: 5. Germline values: CDR1 DFQATT, CDR2 SNEGSKA (reference sequence). There are 14 residues in the CDR3. The CDR3 protein is CSATGTSQSYEQYF. CDR3 DNA: TGCAGTGCTACCGGGACTAGCCAATCCTACGAGCAGTACTTC.

This clonotype has only a few counts. This rearrangement joins TRBV5-1 to TRBJ2-5; 13 bases agree with TRBD2. The trim removed 0 bases at V and 4 bases at J, leaving 3 bases unmatched. This CDR3 has 16 residues. Germline CDR1 SGHRS, CDR2 YFSETQ. CDR3 protein: CASSLGTSGRSETQYF. CDR3 DNA: TGCGCCAGCAGCTTGGGGACTAGCGGGAGATCAGAGACCCAGTACTTC.

This clonotype was detected a few times. The rearrangement joins TRBV5-1 to TRBJ1-2, with a tentative D call TRBD1 (5 bases). The V and J ends lost 1 base and 4 bases respectively, with 17 bases between them. The germline V gene has CDR1 SGHRS and CDR2 YFSETQ. CDR3 length: 16 residues. The CDR3 here is CASSLQPGRESYGYTF. The CDR3 nucleotides are TGCGCCAGCAGCTTGCAGCCGGGACGGGAATCCTATGGCTACACCTTC.

V gene TRBV11-2 combines with J gene TRBJ2-3; either TRBD1 or TRBD2 may supply D (5 bases each). Trimming shortened V by 1 base and J by 8 bases, and 16 bases separated the two germline ends. Per the germline V gene, CDR1 is SGHAT and CDR2 is FQNNGV. This CDR3 comprises 15 residues. The CDR3 DNA reads TGTGCCAGCAGCTTAGCCCAGAGGGGCTGGGGTACGCAGTATTTT. It specifies CASSLAQRGWGTQYF.

V and J are TRBV20-1 and TRBJ1-1; TRBD1 aligns across 9 bases. Germline loops: CDR1 DFQATT, CDR2 SNEGSKA (reference sequence). This CDR3 comprises 15 residues. The V segment lost 5 bases and the J segment 0 bases; nucleotides outside the gene matches: 7. The CDR3 DNA reads as TGCAGTGCTCCTGGACAGGGGCAGGTGAACACTGAAGCTTTCTTT. It is translated as CSAPGQGQVNTEAFF.

This clonotype showed up just a few times. The chain has TRBV30 and TRBJ2-2; D gene unclear. V was pared by 3 bases and J by 4 bases, with 6 bases between. Germline-derived CDR1 and CDR2 are GTSNPN and SVGIG (reference sequence). This CDR3 contains 12 residues. The CDR3 is CAWSGTTGELFF. CDR3 sequence (DNA): TGTGCCTGGAGCGGCACCACCGGGGAGCTGTTTTTT.

This clonotype was seen only once. The V and J genes are TRBV14 and TRBJ2-5, with D unresolved. CDR1 is SGHDN, CDR2 FVKESK, per germline. Between the trimmed V and J ends, which lost 1 base and 5 bases, there was a span of 5 bases. This CDR3 region has 12 residues. CDR3 loop: CASSQARETQYF. The CDR3 bases are TGTGCCAGCAGCCAAGCGCGGGAGACCCAGTACTTC.

This clonotype was observed a few times. This rearrangement joins TRBV28 to TRBJ2-7, with 7 bases matching TRBD1. CDR3 length: 15 amino acids. Germline CDR1 and CDR2: MDHEN and SYDVKM. The V segment lost 4 bases and the J segment 2 bases; nucleotides outside the gene matches: 8. CDR3 sequence (DNA): TGTGCCAGCAGTTCCGGGCAGGGGGTTGCCTACGAGCAGTACTTC. It encodes CASSSGQGVAYEQYF.

Only a few counts were recorded for this clonotype. This chain links TRBV5-1 with TRBJ1-2; no clear D gene. Trimming stripped 0 bases from V and 8 bases from J, with 11 bases between. The CDR3 covers 13 residues. CDR1 and CDR2 (germline): SGHRS, YFSETQ. In DNA, the CDR3 is TGCGCCAGCAGCTTGGCGAAGGTTTACGGCTACACCTTC. Its protein product is CASSLAKVYGYTF.